A selection of T cell receptor beta chains follows, all from one sample in a study of cytomegalovirus exposure and HLA in healthy donors. TCRdb's table, derived via immunoSEQ multiplex PCR, lists solely in-frame clones and lacks some. The profile shows about 140,000 clones, 66% of them singletons. The specimen sequenced was PBMCs. The source of these receptors is a woman aged 55-70 years in good health and CMV-seronegative. CDR3s include the opening cysteine and the closing phenylalanine or tryptophan. The D gene is left open where the match is weak.

d_call v_call cdr3_aa
TRBD2 TRBV2 CASKRTSGRGDTQYF
TRBD1 TRBV6-5 CASSYTRQGGNSPLHF
- TRBV5-1 CASSLVAAGELFF
- TRBV28 CASRDRGTASNQPQHF
TRBD2 TRBV7-3 CASSPSGAGRNEQFF
- TRBV5-4 CASSKGRTLDSPLHF
- TRBV14 CASSQWSGELFF
- TRBV5-6 CASSLKVDYTTDTQYF
- TRBV7-9 CASSSGTFHTDTQYF
TRBD1 TRBV10-3 CAISGQDYEQYF
TRBD1 TRBV5-5 CASSLTPGQGNYGYTF
- TRBV5-4 CASSLRGGANYGYTF
TRBD2 TRBV7-2 CASSLSGSSYYEQYF
- TRBV2 CASSEQGLDTQYF
- TRBV10-3 CAISENNRELNGYTF
TRBD1 TRBV4-1 CASSQDSGTGAPWETQYF
- TRBV7-6 CASSLISGGRVPDTQYF
TRBD2 TRBV9 CASSAPSGSVLADTQYF
TRBD2 TRBV27 CASKLTSGTTDTQYF
- TRBV5-6 CASSSTRQARLTGELFF
- TRBV6-5 CASSWTEGYGYTF
- TRBV9 CASSVSGTPSTDTQYF
- TRBV11-2 CASSLVGGGWNTEAFF
- TRBV6-6 CASSPHTDTQYF
TRBD2 TRBV11-3 CASSHLRVAGQNEQFF
- TRBV25-1 CASSGRYEQYF
- TRBV7-8 CASSLGLDYEAFF
- TRBV7-2 CASSRAGPGQETQYF
TRBD1 TRBV6-1 CAIKWGGQGGEAFF
- TRBV28 CAGSFAGVSTF
- TRBV9 CASTSREGWVDTQYF
- TRBV2 CASSAGQGLLYGYTF
- TRBV30 CACVGRGAFF
- TRBV5-1 CASSIGSFTDTQYF
- TRBV21-1 CASSKNQAGANQPQHF
- TRBV5-5 CASSSTGETEAFF
- TRBV4-1 CASSQARLGSPLHF
TRBD2 TRBV7-9 CASSPGVAGGEETQYF
TRBD1 TRBV9 CASSPRQGITGELFF
TRBD1 TRBV4-3 CASSQTPGQGLAELFF
- TRBV7-2 CASSRSRGETQYF
TRBD1 TRBV7-9 CSSSLGQGNTEAFF
- TRBV9 CASSVALGSEVVQYF
- TRBV7-9 CASSLWLEQFF
TRBD1 TRBV5-1 CASSLDRGQGEKLFF
- TRBV5-1 CASRYRFENIQYF
TRBD1 TRBV7-2 CASSATTGVVQYF
- TRBV7-9 CASSLARQGRYEQYF
- TRBV7-2 CASSQSASSYNEQFF
- TRBV11-2 CASSLDRVSTEAFF
TRBD1 TRBV6-5 CASTWRQGEQYF
TRBD1 TRBV6-1 CASSEASPGTGPPGELFF
- TRBV5-1 CASSLDRQRRETQYF
TRBD1 TRBV4-3 CASSRGQANYGYTF
- TRBV9 CASSVDARTVTNEKLFF
TRBD1 TRBV6-1 CASSSRQGTEAFF
TRBD2 TRBV19 CASKPSGRWTDTQYF
- TRBV25-1 CAAGFRFSNQPQHF
- TRBV7-2 CASSLYGREQYF
TRBD2 TRBV5-4 CASSFGTRGNTGELFF